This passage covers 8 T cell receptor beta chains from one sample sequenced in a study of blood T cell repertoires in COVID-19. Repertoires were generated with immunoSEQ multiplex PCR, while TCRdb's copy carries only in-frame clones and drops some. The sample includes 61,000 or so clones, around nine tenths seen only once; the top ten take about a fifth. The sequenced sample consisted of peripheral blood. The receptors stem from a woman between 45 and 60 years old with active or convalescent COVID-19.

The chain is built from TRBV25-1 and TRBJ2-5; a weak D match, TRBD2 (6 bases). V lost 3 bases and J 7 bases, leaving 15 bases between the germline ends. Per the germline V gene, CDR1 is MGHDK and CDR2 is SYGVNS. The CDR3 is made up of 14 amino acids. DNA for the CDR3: TGTGCCAGCAGTGACCCTCGACGGGGGAGGACCCAGTACTTC. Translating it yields CASSDPRRGRTQYF. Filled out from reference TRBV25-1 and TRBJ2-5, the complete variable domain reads EADIYQTPRYLVIGTGKKITLECSQTMGHDKMYWYQQDPGMELHLIHYSYGVNSTEKGDLSSESTVSRIRTEHFPLTLESARPSHTSQYLCASSDPRRGRTQYFGPGTRLLVL.

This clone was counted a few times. The CDR3 coding sequence is TGTGCCAGCAGTGACAGGATAACTGAAGCTTTCTTT. Translating gives CASSDRITEAFF. The chain joins TRBV2 to TRBJ1-1; D gene unclear. CDR3 size: 12 residues. Looked up from germline, CDR1 is SNHLY and CDR2 is FYNNEI. V was shortened by 3 bases and J by 5 bases, with 7 bases between the two germline ends. Full variable domain (missing parts from reference TRBV2 and TRBJ1-1): EPEVTQTPSHQVTQMGQEVILRCVPISNHLYFYWYRQILGQKVEFLVSFYNNEISEKSEIFDDQFSVERPDGSNFTLKIRSTKLEDSAMYFCASSDRITEAFFGQGTRLTVV.

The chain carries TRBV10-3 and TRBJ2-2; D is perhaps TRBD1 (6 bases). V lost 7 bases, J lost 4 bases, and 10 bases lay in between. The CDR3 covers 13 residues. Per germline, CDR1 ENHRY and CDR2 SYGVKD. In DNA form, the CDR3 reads TGTGCCATCAAAGGACAGTCCACCGGGGAGCTGTTTTTT. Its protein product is CAIKGQSTGELFF.

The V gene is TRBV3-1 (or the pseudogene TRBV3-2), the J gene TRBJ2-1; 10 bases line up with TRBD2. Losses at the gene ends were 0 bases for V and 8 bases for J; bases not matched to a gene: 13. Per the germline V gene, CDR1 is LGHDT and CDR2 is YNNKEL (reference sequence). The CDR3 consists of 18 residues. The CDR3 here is CASSQDRSRAGGLDEQFF. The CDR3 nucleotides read TGTGCCAGCAGCCAAGATCGAAGCAGAGCGGGAGGGCTTGATGAGCAGTTCTTC.

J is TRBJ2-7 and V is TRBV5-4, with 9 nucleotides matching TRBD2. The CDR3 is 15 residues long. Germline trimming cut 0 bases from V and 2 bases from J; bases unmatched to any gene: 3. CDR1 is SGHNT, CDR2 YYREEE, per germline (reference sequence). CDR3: CASSLVSSGTYEQYF. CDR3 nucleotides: TGTGCCAGCAGCTTGGTGTCTAGCGGGACCTACGAGCAGTACTTC. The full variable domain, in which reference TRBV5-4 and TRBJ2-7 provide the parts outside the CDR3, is ETGVTQSPTHLIKTRGQQVTLRCSSQSGHNTVSWYQQALGQGPQFIFQYYREEENGRGNFPPRFSGLQFPNYSSELNVNALELDDSALYLCASSLVSSGTYEQYFGPGTRLTVT.

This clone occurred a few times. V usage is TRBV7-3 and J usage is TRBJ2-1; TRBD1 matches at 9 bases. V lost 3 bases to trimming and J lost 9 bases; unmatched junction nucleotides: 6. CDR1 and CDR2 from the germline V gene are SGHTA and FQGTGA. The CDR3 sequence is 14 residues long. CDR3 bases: TGTGCCAGCAGCTTGGGGACAGGGTCGGGTGAGCAGTTCTTC. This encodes CASSLGTGSGEQFF.

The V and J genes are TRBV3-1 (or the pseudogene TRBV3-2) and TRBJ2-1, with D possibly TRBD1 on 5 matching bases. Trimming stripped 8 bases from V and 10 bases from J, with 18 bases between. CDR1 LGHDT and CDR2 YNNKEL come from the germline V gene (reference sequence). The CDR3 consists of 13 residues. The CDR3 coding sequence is TGTGCCAGCGGCATAGCTCCCCACAGGGAGCAGTTCTTC. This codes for CASGIAPHREQFF.

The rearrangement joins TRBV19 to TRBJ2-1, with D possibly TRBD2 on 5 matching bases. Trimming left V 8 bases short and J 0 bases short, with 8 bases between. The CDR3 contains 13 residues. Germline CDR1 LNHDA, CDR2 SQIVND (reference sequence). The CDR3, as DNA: TGTGCCAGTTCTAGCCCCTCCTACAATGAGCAGTTCTTC. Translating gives CASSSPSYNEQFF.